A single sample is the source of the 7 T cell receptor beta chains below, sequenced in a study of T cell changes during pregnancy in multiple sclerosis. Clones were read by immunoSEQ multiplex PCR, and TCRdb kept only the in-frame ones, dropping some. The sample lists 20,000 or so clones; approximately 90% were seen once. Specimen: CD8+ T cells from peripheral blood mononuclear cells, collected in the third trimester of pregnancy. The receptors stem from a female donor in good health, enrolled as a control in a pregnancy study.

The CDR3 here is CASRAKGYTF. The CDR3 DNA follows: TGTGCCAGCAGGGCCAAAGGCTACACCTTC. This sequence joins TRBV7-3 and TRBJ1-2; no clear D gene. V dropped 6 bases and J dropped 8 bases, with 7 bases sitting between them. The germline V gene encodes CDR1 SGHTA and CDR2 FQGTGA. The CDR3 covers 10 residues.

This chain uses TRBV5-1 with TRBJ2-7; the D gene is possibly TRBD2 (7 bases). CDR3 length: 14 residues. Germline V lookup: CDR1 SGHRS, CDR2 YFSETQ. V was shortened by 0 bases and J by 6 bases, with 13 bases between the two germline ends. CDR3 residues: CASSLDGGALEQYF. Written as DNA, the CDR3 is TGCGCCAGCAGCTTGGATGGGGGGGCTCTCGAGCAGTACTTC.

The CDR3 coding sequence is TGTGCCAGCGTAGGCCCGGGGAGGACTGGCAATGAGCAGTTCTTC. The encoded protein is CASVGPGRTGNEQFF. The chain links TRBV7-3 to TRBJ2-1, with D possibly TRBD2 on 6 matching bases. The CDR3 has 15 amino acids. The V gene's germline CDR1 is SGHTA and CDR2 FQGTGA. V lost 8 bases to trimming and J lost 6 bases, with 20 bases between them.

The rearrangement joins TRBV11-2 to TRBJ1-1, with 9 bases matching TRBD1. The CDR3 length is 15 residues. V lost 5 bases, J lost 6 bases, and 10 bases stayed unmatched. Germline CDR1 and CDR2: SGHAT and FQNNGV. For the CDR3, the DNA is TGTGCCAGCAGCGTCGCGGGACAGGGAATGTCTGAAGCTTTCTTT. Amino acid sequence: CASSVAGQGMSEAFF.

V usage is TRBV5-8 and J usage is TRBJ2-7; TRBD2 might be the D (6 bases). V lost 6 bases and J 4 bases, leaving 14 bases between the germline ends. This CDR3 region has 13 residues. Germline CDR1 and CDR2: SGHTS and YDEGEE. DNA of the CDR3: TGTGCCAGCATTAACCGGGACTCATACGAGCAGTACTTC. It encodes CASINRDSYEQYF.

This clone was seen just once. The chain is built from TRBV10-3 and TRBJ1-1, with D perhaps TRBD1 (5 bases). Between the trimmed V and J ends, which lost 10 bases and 2 bases, there was a span of 17 bases. The CDR3 spans 14 residues. Germline CDR1 and CDR2: ENHRY and SYGVKD. The CDR3 reads CATAYRLENTEAFF. The DNA for the CDR3 is TGTGCCACAGCGTACAGGTTGGAAAACACTGAAGCTTTCTTT.

The V gene is TRBV27, the J gene TRBJ2-7; possible D gene TRBD1, 6 bases. Trimming left V 3 bases short and J 2 bases short, with 11 bases between. This CDR3 spans 14 amino acids. Germline V gives CDR1 MNHEY, CDR2 SMNVEV (reference sequence). In DNA, the CDR3 is TGTGCCAGCAGTTTGGCAGGGGACACCTACGAGCAGTACTTC. Its translation: CASSLAGDTYEQYF.